This entry concerns a single T cell receptor beta chain. Its antigen is not known. Sequencing targeted expressed TCRB transcripts, as all isolated RNA had been reverse transcribed. The assay was immunoSEQ multiplex PCR, and TCRdb's table has in-frame clones only and misses some. The sample contains more than 350,000 clones, 11% of which appear only once. The source of the sample is a study of beta chain features in type 1 diabetes. V lost 3 bases to trimming and J lost 8 bases, with 10 bases between them. CDR1 is SEHNR and CDR2 is FQNEAQ in the germline V gene (reference sequence). CDR3 length: 12 residues. Whole-study results and caveats: Shorter templates may be favored by PCR, equally so in patients and controls.

Purity above 95% was achieved in all sorted populations. Sequenced input: naive CD4+ T cells from blood. The genes are TRBV7-9 and TRBJ1-1; possibly TRBD1 for D (5 bases). The receptor was derived from a woman younger than 30 in good health. CDR3 in DNA: TGTGCCAGCAGCTTGGTCGGGGCGGAAGCTTTCTTT. This gives the protein CASSLVGAEAFF.